The 26 T cell receptor beta chains presented below share a single source sample, sequenced in a study of beta chain features in type 1 diabetes. Reverse transcription of all isolated RNA meant that expressed TCRB transcripts were sequenced. Profiled with immunoSEQ multiplex PCR; TCRdb holds only in-frame clones, not every one. The profile shows about 350,000 clones, around 19% of them singletons. Input material: naive CD4+ T cells from blood. The receptors were gathered from a woman in her late teens or twenties in good health.

This clone was seen a few times. The V call is TRBV13, the J call TRBJ2-3, with 8 positions matching TRBD2. The CDR3 is 15 residues long. J gave up 6 bases and V 5 bases, and 10 bases lay outside the gene matches. Germline loops: CDR1 PRHDT, CDR2 FYEKMQ (reference sequence). CDR3 sequence (DNA): TGTGCCAGCAGCCCTCTACTAGCGGTTGGGGATACGCAGTATTTT. It codes for CASSPLLAVGDTQYF.

This clone turned up a few times. The chain joins TRBV25-1 to TRBJ1-5, with a tentative D call TRBD1 (5 bases). Germline CDR1 is MGHDK and CDR2 is SYGVNS. Trimming took off 5 bases at V and 5 bases at J, with 10 bases between the two ends. This CDR3 comprises 13 residues. As DNA, the CDR3 is TGTGCCAGCAGTTCGGGGGGAGATCAGCCCCAGCATTTT. This sequence encodes CASSSGGDQPQHF.

The chain links TRBV6-5 to TRBJ1-2, with D possibly matching TRBD1 (6 bases). The CDR3 totals 16 residues. The germline gives CDR1 MNHEY, CDR2 SVGAGI. With 0 bases removed from V and 2 bases from J, the gap between germline ends came to 13 bases. CDR3 nucleotides: TGTGCCAGCAGTTACTCACAGGGAAGAGGGAACTATGGCTACACCTTC. Protein sequence: CASSYSQGRGNYGYTF.

This clone was recorded a few times. V gene TRBV5-4 combines with J gene TRBJ2-7, with 8 nucleotides matching TRBD2. Germline CDR1 is SGHNT and CDR2 is YYREEE (reference sequence). Trimming at V came to 0 bases and at J to 1 base, leaving 3 bases not matched to a gene. The CDR3 totals 15 residues. The CDR3 is CASSLALADSYEQYF. The CDR3 bases are TGTGCCAGCAGCTTGGCACTAGCGGATTCCTACGAGCAGTACTTC. Supplemented by reference TRBV5-4 and TRBJ2-7, the full variable domain reads ETGVTQSPTHLIKTRGQQVTLRCSSQSGHNTVSWYQQALGQGPQFIFQYYREEENGRGNFPPRFSGLQFPNYSSELNVNALELDDSALYLCASSLALADSYEQYFGPGTRLTVT.

This chain links TRBV4-1 with TRBJ2-7; no definite D call. Trimming stripped 4 bases from V and 0 bases from J, with 16 bases between. Germline CDR1 MGHRA, CDR2 YSYEKL. There are 16 residues in the CDR3. The CDR3 nucleotides are TGCGCCAGCAGCCCACTCCCCAGGCCCCTCTCCTACGAGCAGTACTTC. Amino acids: CASSPLPRPLSYEQYF.

The J gene is TRBJ1-5, the V gene TRBV2; TRBD1 agrees at 7 bases. The CDR3 totals 15 residues. Germline-derived CDR1 and CDR2 are SNHLY and FYNNEI. Losses at the gene ends were 7 bases for V and 3 bases for J; bases not matched to a gene: 9. The DNA of the CDR3 is TGTGCCAGCACATCTTCCACAGGGGCCAATCAGCCCCAGCATTTT. Residues: CASTSSTGANQPQHF.

The rearrangement joins TRBV5-1 to TRBJ2-2; 9 bases fit TRBD2. The V and J ends lost 2 bases and 1 base, in that order; junction bases with no gene match: 3. Per the germline V gene, CDR1 is SGHRS and CDR2 is YFSETQ. The CDR3 spans 16 residues. CDR3 residues: CASSFLTSGNTGELFF. CDR3 sequence (DNA): TGCGCCAGCAGCTTTCTGACTAGCGGGAACACCGGGGAGCTGTTTTTT.

The sample holds a few counts of this clone. This chain connects TRBV9 to TRBJ2-5; a possible D gene is TRBD2 (5 bases). The CDR3 extends over 16 amino acids. The germline V and J ends were trimmed by 4 bases and 3 bases, with 19 bases remaining between them. Germline CDR1 SGDLS, CDR2 YYNGEE. CDR3 residues: CASSPSRVAGEETQYF. The CDR3 coding sequence is TGTGCCAGCAGCCCATCTAGGGTAGCCGGGGAAGAGACCCAGTACTTC.

In its sample, this clone was seen a few times. V usage is TRBV25-1 and J usage is TRBJ2-7; D unresolved. Trimming stripped 4 bases from V and 2 bases from J, with 15 bases between. This CDR3 comprises 15 residues. CDR1 and CDR2 (germline): MGHDK, SYGVNS. In nucleotides, the CDR3 is TGTGCCAGCAGTGTTCAGCTCGGGTCGACCTACGAGCAGTACTTC. Translated: CASSVQLGSTYEQYF.

V usage is TRBV7-9 and J usage is TRBJ1-1; D is uncertain. Trimming removed 5 bases at V and 8 bases at J, with 18 bases between. CDR3 size: 14 residues. Per germline, CDR1 SEHNR and CDR2 FQNEAQ (reference sequence). CDR3 in amino acids: CASSKAGSPGEAFF. CDR3 sequence (DNA): TGTGCCAGCAGCAAGGCGGGTTCCCCTGGGGAAGCTTTCTTT.

The V call is TRBV18, the J call TRBJ1-2, with 9 positions matching TRBD1. The CDR3 contains 13 residues. Losses at the gene ends were 4 bases for V and 8 bases for J; bases not matched to a gene: 5. The germline CDR1 and CDR2 sequences are KGHSH and LQKENI. In nucleotides, the CDR3 is TGTGCCAGCTCACGCACAGGGGGCTGGGGCTACACCTTC. Translated: CASSRTGGWGYTF.

The V call is TRBV7-9, the J call TRBJ1-5; no reliable D call. Germline CDR1 reads SEHNR; CDR2 reads FQNEAQ (reference sequence). Trimming left V 3 bases short and J 5 bases short, with 11 bases between. This CDR3 contains 14 residues. CDR3 bases: TGTGCCAGCAGCTTTGGGGAGTGGGATCAGCCCCAGCATTTT. It codes for CASSFGEWDQPQHF.

This clone was observed a handful of times. V usage is TRBV6-5 and J usage is TRBJ2-7, with a tentative D call TRBD2 (6 bases). V shed 0 bases and J shed 6 bases, with 18 bases lying between them. Germline V gives CDR1 MNHEY, CDR2 SVGAGI. The CDR3 totals 16 residues. The chain's CDR3 is CASSYSPGVSISEQYF. The CDR3 DNA follows: TGTGCCAGCAGTTACTCCCCGGGAGTCTCAATAAGCGAGCAGTACTTC.

This clone was picked up a small number of times. In the same sample, other DNA sequences code for this CDR3. The J gene is TRBJ1-5, the V gene TRBV5-1; no reliable D call. In germline, CDR1 is SGHRS, CDR2 YFSETQ. CDR3 size: 14 residues. V lost 4 bases, J lost 1 base, and 9 bases lay in between. CDR3 protein: CASSLGGSNQPQHF. The CDR3 region has the DNA TGCGCCAGCAGCCTGGGAGGAAGCAATCAGCCCCAGCATTTT.

The V gene is TRBV30, the J gene TRBJ2-3; D ambiguous. V was trimmed by 5 bases and J by 6 bases, leaving 15 bases between them. Germline loops: CDR1 GTSNPN, CDR2 SVGIG (reference sequence). This CDR3 has 13 residues. The CDR3 loop is CAWDRRPRDTQYF. The CDR3 DNA is TGTGCCTGGGATCGGCGGCCTAGGGATACGCAGTATTTT. Combining the CDR3 with reference TRBV30 and TRBJ2-3 gives the whole variable domain SQTIHQWPATLVQPVGSPLSLECTVEGTSNPNLYWYRQAAGRGLQLLFYSVGIGQISSEVPQNLSASRPQDRQFILSSKKLLLSDSGFYLCAWDRRPRDTQYFGPGTRLTVL.

The V call is TRBV30, the J call TRBJ2-1; D is unresolved. CDR1 GTSNPN and CDR2 SVGIG come from the germline V gene (reference sequence). Trimming removed 4 bases at V and 2 bases at J, with 9 bases between. This CDR3 region has 13 residues. This CDR3 reads CAWMRSTYNEQFF. CDR3 DNA: TGTGCCTGGATGAGGTCGACCTACAATGAGCAGTTCTTC.

The rearrangement joins TRBV7-2 to TRBJ2-5; D uncertain. This CDR3 is 13 amino acids long. V lost 5 bases and J 5 bases, leaving 12 bases between the germline ends. Germline values: CDR1 SGHTA, CDR2 FQGNSA. In DNA form, the CDR3 reads TGTGCCAGCAGCCTACCCTCGTATGAGACCCAGTACTTC. It is translated as CASSLPSYETQYF.

This clone was seen more than once but under ten times. The gene calls are TRBV2 and TRBJ2-1, with 8 positions matching TRBD2. Germline V gene lookup returns CDR1 SNHLY and CDR2 FYNNEI. This CDR3 region has 16 residues. Trimming took 7 bases from V and 2 from J; bases not matched to a gene: 10. The CDR3 sequence is CASTPVGRGAYNEQFF. CDR3 sequence (DNA): TGTGCCAGCACTCCGGTGGGGCGGGGGGCCTACAATGAGCAGTTCTTC.

The gene calls are TRBV4-2 and TRBJ1-1; D not resolved. The V end lost 0 bases, the J end lost 0 bases, and 8 bases lay between the germline ends. This CDR3 region has 15 residues. Germline values: CDR1 LGHNA, CDR2 YNFKEQ. CDR3: CASSQETGVNTEAFF. The CDR3 DNA follows: TGTGCCAGCAGCCAAGAAACCGGGGTGAACACTGAAGCTTTCTTT.

The gene calls are TRBV5-4 and TRBJ2-1; 9 nucleotides agree with TRBD2. After removal of 0 bases from V and 8 bases from J, the junction contained 6 bases not matched to a gene. Germline-derived CDR1 and CDR2 are SGHNT and YYREEE (reference sequence). The CDR3 extends over 15 amino acids. The CDR3 is CASSLEAGGGDEQFF. In nucleotides, the CDR3 is TGTGCCAGCAGCTTGGAAGCGGGGGGCGGGGATGAGCAGTTCTTC.

The V gene is TRBV6-5, the J gene TRBJ2-2, with D hard to call. The CDR3 spans 14 residues. Germline V gene data show CDR1 as MNHEY and CDR2 as SVGAGI. V lost 4 bases to trimming and J lost 3 bases, with 9 bases between them. CDR3 amino acids: CASSLRLDTGELFF. DNA of the CDR3: TGTGCCAGCAGTTTAAGATTAGACACCGGGGAGCTGTTTTTT.

The chain employs TRBV19 and TRBJ2-3, with D perhaps TRBD2 (5 bases). The CDR3 spans 15 residues. Trimming stripped 5 bases from V and 8 bases from J, with 20 bases between. Germline V lookup: CDR1 LNHDA, CDR2 SQIVND (reference sequence). The CDR3 DNA is TGTGCCAGTAGTCGAACAGCCGTCTCGGGGAGTACGCAGTATTTT. Its translation: CASSRTAVSGSTQYF.

This clone has more than one count but fewer than ten. This chain links TRBV4-2 with TRBJ2-1; unclear D gene. This CDR3 region has 13 residues. V was clipped by 5 bases and J by 5 bases, with 10 bases between them. Germline assignment: CDR1 LGHNA and CDR2 YNFKEQ. CDR3 sequence reads: CASSSALDNEQFF. CDR3 DNA sequence: TGTGCCAGCAGCTCAGCGCTCGACAATGAGCAGTTCTTC.

The CDR3 loop is CASSSFNSPLHF. As DNA, the CDR3 is TGTGCCAGCAGTTCGTTTAATTCACCCCTCCACTTT. The chain is built from TRBV27 and TRBJ1-6, with D unresolved. The CDR3 runs 12 residues. V was clipped by 4 bases and J by 6 bases, with 4 bases between them. Germline V gene lookup returns CDR1 MNHEY and CDR2 SMNVEV (reference sequence).

V and J are TRBV30 and TRBJ2-5, with a possible D match to TRBD1 (8 bases). CDR3 length: 15 amino acids. V gave up 1 base and J gave up 3 bases, with 15 bases separating them. The V gene's germline CDR1 is GTSNPN and CDR2 SVGIG (reference sequence). CDR3 protein: CAWSDQGAGEETQYF. DNA of the CDR3: TGTGCCTGGAGTGATCAGGGGGCGGGGGAAGAGACCCAGTACTTC.

CDR3 in amino acids: CSVEVGSSSYNEQFF. As DNA, the CDR3 is TGCAGCGTTGAAGTGGGCTCGAGCTCCTACAATGAGCAGTTCTTC. This chain joins TRBV29-1 and TRBJ2-1, with D unresolved. CDR1 is SQVTM, CDR2 ANQGSEA, per germline. The CDR3 loop spans 15 amino acids. V was shortened by 1 base and J by 0 bases, with 10 bases between the two germline ends.